Below are 24 T cell receptor beta chains sequenced from a single sample in a study of CDR3 diversity in severe acne. MiXCR, run by TCRdb on the PCR reads, gives a single entry per CDR3 protein. This table holds more than 85,000 distinct CDR3 sequences, over 45% found once. Sequenced input: blood. All receptors come from a male donor in good health, serving as a control.

The rearrangement links TRBV20-1 to TRBJ1-1; D perhaps matches TRBD1 (6 bases). Germline CDR1 DFQATT, CDR2 SNEGSKA (reference sequence). This CDR3 comprises 14 residues. V was trimmed by 5 bases and J by 7 bases, leaving 20 bases between them. CDR3 in amino acids: CSARVSGAFGEAFF. The CDR3 DNA sequence: TGCAGTGCTCGTGTCTCGGGGGCGTTTGGTGAAGCTTTCTTT.

For this clonotype: This may be a read error: a much more frequent sequence differs by one nucleotide. The chain carries TRBV25-1 and TRBJ1-6; unclear D gene. The CDR3 has 17 amino acids. Germline-derived CDR1 and CDR2 are MGHDK and SYGVNS. Trimming shortened V by 4 bases and J by 0 bases, and 13 bases separated the two germline ends. The CDR3 is CASSGLRNSSYNSPLHF. The CDR3 region has the DNA TGTGCCAGCAGTGGCCTGAGGAATTCCTCCTATAATTCACCCCTCCACTTT.

This chain uses TRBV7-9 with TRBJ1-5, with D hard to call. V was pared by 6 bases and J by 1 base, with 10 bases between. The CDR3 length is 14 residues. The germline V gene has CDR1 SEHNR and CDR2 FQNEAQ (reference sequence). The CDR3 nucleotides read TGTGCCAGCAGTTTTGAACAAAGCAATCAGCCCCAGCATTTT. Amino acids: CASSFEQSNQPQHF.

This clonotype was found many times. This chain joins TRBV7-9 and TRBJ1-1; D gene unclear. V dropped 5 bases and J dropped 0 bases, with 7 bases sitting between them. The CDR3 loop spans 13 amino acids. CDR1 is SEHNR and CDR2 is FQNEAQ in the germline V gene (reference sequence). The CDR3 sequence: CASSPGMNTEAFF. The DNA for the CDR3 is TGTGCCAGCAGCCCTGGCATGAACACTGAAGCTTTCTTT.

The chain joins TRBV19 to TRBJ1-6; 7 nucleotides align to TRBD1. CDR1 is LNHDA, CDR2 SQIVND, per germline (reference sequence). CDR3 length: 14 amino acids. V shed 9 bases and J 9 bases; nucleotides not matched to a gene: 11. Here the CDR3 DNA reads TGTGCCAGCAGCTTAGAGGGGGCAGCTTCACCCCTCCACTTT. Translation: CASSLEGAASPLHF. The full variable domain, its missing parts supplied by reference TRBV19 and TRBJ1-6, is DGGITQSPKYLFRKEGQNVTLSCEQNLNHDAMYWYRQDPGQGLRLIYYSQIVNDFQKGDIAEGYSVSREKKESFPLTVTSAQKNPTAFYLCASSLEGAASPLHFGNGTRLTVT.

This clonotype was recorded at least ten times. The CDR3, as DNA: TGTGCCAGCTCACCGGGGGTTGGGGGTCTAGCCGAGCAGTACTTC. Amino acids: CASSPGVGGLAEQYF. The J gene is TRBJ2-7, the V gene TRBV18; D may correspond to TRBD1 or TRBD2 (5 bases each). This CDR3 has 15 amino acids. Trimming left V 3 bases short and J 6 bases short, with 18 bases between. Germline assignment: CDR1 KGHSH and CDR2 LQKENI.

This chain joins TRBV6-6 and TRBJ1-1, with 8 bases aligning to TRBD1. The CDR3 spans 17 residues. The germline CDR1 and CDR2 sequences are MNHNY and SVGAGI (reference sequence). The ends lost 5 bases at V and 3 bases at J; junction bases unmatched: 14. The chain's CDR3 is CASSERTGSDGYTEAFF. DNA for the CDR3: TGTGCCAGCAGTGAGAGGACAGGGTCGGATGGCTACACTGAAGCTTTCTTT.

V and J are TRBV7-6 and TRBJ2-7; weak D call: TRBD1 (6 bases). Trimming stripped 5 bases from V and 6 bases from J, with 17 bases between. From germline, CDR1 is SGHVS and CDR2 FNYEAQ. The CDR3 is 14 amino acids. CDR3 loop: CASSPIVGASEQYF. CDR3 nucleotides: TGTGCCAGCAGCCCCATAGTGGGGGCGTCCGAGCAGTACTTC.

This clonotype was seen ten or more times. With a much larger clone just one base away, this may be a read error. This chain uses TRBV6-5 with TRBJ1-1, with D unresolved. Germline-derived CDR1 and CDR2 are MNHEY and SVGAGI. Trimming removed 2 bases at V and 10 bases at J, with 8 bases between. The CDR3 totals 11 residues. This chain's CDR3 is CASSYEDRAFF. CDR3 DNA: TGTGCCAGCAGTTACGAGGATAGAGCTTTCTTT.

CDR3 region: CASSTTWGGRYTEAFF. The CDR3 DNA reads as TGTGCCAGTAGTACAACGTGGGGGGGAAGGTACACTGAAGCTTTCTTT. This rearrangement joins TRBV19 to TRBJ1-1, with TRBD1 as a possible D gene (5 bases). Germline CDR1 reads LNHDA; CDR2 reads SQIVND (reference sequence). The germline V and J ends were trimmed by 4 bases and 3 bases, with 18 bases remaining between them. There are 16 residues in the CDR3.

For this clonotype: At one end, the junction sequence differs from germline, possibly due to a read error. The rearrangement links TRBV29-1 to TRBJ2-5; the D gene is possibly TRBD1 (6 bases). This CDR3 spans 12 amino acids. Germline assignment: CDR1 SQVTM and CDR2 ANQGSEA. The CDR3 sequence: CGVGRGAETQYF. CDR3 nucleotide sequence: TGCGGCGTTGGCAGGGGTGCGGAGACCCAGTACTTC.

V is TRBV3-1 and J is TRBJ2-7, with 8 bases matching TRBD1. There are 17 residues in the CDR3. CDR1 is LGHDT and CDR2 is YNNKEL in the germline V gene (reference sequence). Trimming removed 0 bases from V and 0 bases from J; junction bases left unmatched: 7. The CDR3 protein is CASSQESRQGSSYEQYF. In nucleotides, the CDR3 is TGTGCCAGCAGCCAAGAATCGCGACAGGGGTCCTCCTACGAGCAGTACTTC.

Note on this clonotype: It is unclear where the CDR3 begins or ends on the DNA, so no DNA is shown, and the CDR3 is as TCRdb lists it. The chain has TRBV9 and TRBJ2-3; the D call in the table, TRBD2, was not verified against the DNA. Germline lookup yields CDR1 SGDLS and CDR2 YYNGEE. The CDR3 spans 14 amino acids, including both terminal residues. CDR3: CASSVGGGAGPMSF.

This clonotype was detected many times. This chain joins TRBV11-2 and TRBJ1-2; no firm D call. Trimming cost V 4 bases and J 6 bases, with 15 bases left between them. The CDR3 runs 14 residues. Germline CDR1 reads SGHAT; CDR2 reads FQNNGV. The CDR3: CASSSETISNGYTF. The CDR3, as DNA: TGTGCCAGCAGCTCTGAGACAATTTCGAATGGCTACACCTTC.

This chain joins TRBV6-5 and TRBJ2-7, with TRBD2 identical over 10 bases. Germline CDR1 MNHEY, CDR2 SVGAGI. The length of the CDR3 is 14 residues. With 4 bases clipped from V and 3 bases from J, the junction kept 3 bases outside the gene matches. This chain's CDR3 is CASSFGLAVYEQYF. As DNA, the CDR3 is TGTGCCAGCAGTTTCGGACTAGCGGTCTACGAGCAGTACTTC.

This clonotype was counted ten times or more. This rearrangement joins TRBV25-1 to TRBJ2-2; D not certain. V lost 3 bases and J 6 bases, leaving 11 bases between the germline ends. Germline-derived CDR1 and CDR2 are MGHDK and SYGVNS. The CDR3 consists of 14 residues. The CDR3 coding sequence is TGTGCCAGCAGTGAGGGCCGAGGTGCCGGGGAGCTGTTTTTT. Residues: CASSEGRGAGELFF.

This clonotype was detected only a few times. The chain carries TRBV7-3 and TRBJ1-1, with 7 bases identical to TRBD1. CDR1 SGHTA and CDR2 FQGTGA come from the germline V gene. CDR3 length: 14 amino acids. J lost 1 base, V lost 5 bases, and 4 bases had no gene match. The CDR3 DNA sequence: TGTGCCAGCAGCCCTAGGGGGCCGAACACTGAAGCTTTCTTT. Its translation: CASSPRGPNTEAFF.

V gene TRBV7-9 combines with J gene TRBJ1-2, with D perhaps TRBD1 (6 bases). This CDR3 is 11 amino acids long. Germline loops: CDR1 SEHNR, CDR2 FQNEAQ (reference sequence). V dropped 11 bases and J dropped 13 bases, with 20 bases sitting between them. CDR3 bases: TGTGCCGGCATCGGACAGAAAGGGGCCACCTTC. Translated, it gives CAGIGQKGATF.

This chain connects TRBV5-4 to TRBJ1-6, with D perhaps matching TRBD1 (5 bases). V dropped 4 bases and J dropped 8 bases, with 19 bases sitting between them. This CDR3 region has 16 residues. The germline gives CDR1 SGHNT, CDR2 YYREEE (reference sequence). The chain's CDR3 is CASSRAWGVQDSPLHF. The CDR3 DNA sequence: TGTGCCAGCAGCCGCGCTTGGGGGGTTCAGGATTCACCCCTCCACTTT.

The CDR3 nucleotides read TGCGCCAGCAGCTGGGGATCGAATCTGGTCACAGATACGCAGTATTTT. Translated: CASSWGSNLVTDTQYF. The chain has TRBV5-1 and TRBJ2-3, with D unclear. Germline V gives CDR1 SGHRS, CDR2 YFSETQ. V was cut by 3 bases and J by 2 bases, with 16 bases left in between. CDR3 length equals 16 residues.

As DNA, the CDR3 is TGCGCCAGCAGCTCGGGGACTAGCGTAGCAGATACGCAGTATTTT. This gives the protein CASSSGTSVADTQYF. The rearrangement joins TRBV5-1 to TRBJ2-3, with 10 bases identical to TRBD2. This CDR3 has 15 residues. Germline CDR1 SGHRS, CDR2 YFSETQ. V trimming: 3 bases; J trimming: 4 bases; junction bases outside the gene matches: 5.

The rearrangement links TRBV11-2 to TRBJ2-7; TRBD1 agrees at 10 bases. The V gene end was trimmed by 2 bases and the J gene end by 2 bases; junction bases not matched to a gene: 6. The V gene's germline CDR1 is SGHAT and CDR2 FQNNGV. This CDR3 region has 16 residues. Here the CDR3 DNA reads TGTGCCAGCAGCTTAATTAGCGGACAGGGGGCCTACGAGCAGTACTTC. Protein: CASSLISGQGAYEQYF.

The CDR3 region has the DNA TGTGCCAGCAGTGCAAGACAGGGGATCAACGAGCAGTACTTC. As protein: CASSARQGINEQYF. The chain uses TRBV25-1 and TRBJ2-7; TRBD1 agrees at 8 bases. Germline trimming cut 4 bases from V and 5 bases from J; bases unmatched to any gene: 7. This CDR3 is 14 amino acids long. CDR1 is MGHDK, CDR2 SYGVNS, per germline.

V usage is TRBV2 and J usage is TRBJ1-6, with 7 bases fitting TRBD1. CDR3 length equals 16 residues. Germline loops: CDR1 SNHLY, CDR2 FYNNEI. The V segment lost 11 bases and the J segment 9 bases; nucleotides outside the gene matches: 19. In DNA form, the CDR3 reads TGTGCCGGGGGGACAACAGGACAGGCCTCAGGTTCACCCCTCCACTTT. It is translated as CAGGTTGQASGSPLHF.